The source of this TCR beta chain is a study of cytomegalovirus exposure and HLA in healthy donors. Study overall: There were some 120 million unique TCR beta sequences, drawn from about 179 million T cells, in an earlier analysis. Study-level results: TCR beta V segments were, for the most part, productive about 87% or about 30% of the time in an earlier analysis. Later analysis demonstrated an association between a missense DCLRE1C variant and TCR beta V- and J-gene trimming. Altogether, 150 to 200 TCR beta chains were recorded as cytomegalovirus-associated.

This PCR relied on a set of 60 Vbeta primers and 13 Jbeta primers. Repertoires were generated with immunoSEQ multiplex PCR, while TCRdb's copy carries only in-frame clones and drops some. This repertoire shows about 86,000 clones, around 80% found once; its top ten account for around 2.5%. Regarding this clone: The target antigen is unknown.

The CDR3 runs to 16 residues. Trimming took 5 bases from V and 0 from J, leaving 16 bases between them. Germline V gene sequence: CDR1 SGHNT, CDR2 YYREEE (reference sequence). The sequenced sample was PBMCs. The chain employs TRBV5-4 and TRBJ2-3; tentatively, D is TRBD1 (6 bases). This receptor was identified in a male donor in good health and CMV-seropositive. The CDR3 region is CASRKRDTSSTDTQYF. CDR3 nucleotide sequence: TGTGCCAGCAGAAAACGGGACACCTCTAGCACAGATACGCAGTATTTT.